This TCR beta chain was profiled in a study of spatial heterogeneity in lung cancer. Study details: A consistent excess of beta-chain over alpha-chain sequences was detected. The average count in raw reads for each unique TCR and UMI combination exceeded 9.5 appearances.

This CDR3 has 15 residues. The V and J ends lost 4 bases and 3 bases, in that order; junction bases with no gene match: 4. Germline CDR1 and CDR2: MDHEN and SYDVKM. Time point in this sample: blood at routine non-recurrence follow-up after resection. In its sample, this clonotype was seen a few times. Every molecule of TCR cDNA had its own unique molecular identifier. TCRdb recomputed calls from the 5' RACE reads with MiXCR, one row per CDR3 protein. The sample comprises about 10,000 distinct CDR3 sequences, about a fifth of which are singletons, and about 45% rests with the top ten. The origin of this receptor is a male donor with early-stage non-small cell lung cancer. This chain uses TRBV28 with TRBJ2-4; 9 bases are a match to TRBD1. The starting material was PBMCs, obtained at follow-up. The DNA of the CDR3 is TGTGCCAGCAGTTACAGGGGGCCAAGCAAAAACATTCAGTACTTC. Amino acids: CASSYRGPSKNIQYF.